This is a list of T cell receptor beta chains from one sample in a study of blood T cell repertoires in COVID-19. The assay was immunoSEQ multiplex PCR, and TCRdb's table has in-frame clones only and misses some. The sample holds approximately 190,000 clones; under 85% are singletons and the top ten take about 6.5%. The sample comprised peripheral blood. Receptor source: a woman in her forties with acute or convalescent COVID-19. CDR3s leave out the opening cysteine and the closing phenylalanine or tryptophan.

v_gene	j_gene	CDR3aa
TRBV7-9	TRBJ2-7	ASSLGERDIDEQY
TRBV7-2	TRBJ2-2	ASSPPTGPDTGELF
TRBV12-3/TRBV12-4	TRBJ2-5	ASTRYPETQY
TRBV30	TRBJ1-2	AWSGMTWGHGYT
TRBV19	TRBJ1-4	ASKRGNEKLF
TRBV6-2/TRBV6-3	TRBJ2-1	ASSYPAGGGNEQF
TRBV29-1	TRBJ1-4	SASDRSNEKLF
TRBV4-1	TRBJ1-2	ASSHPLASGAQYGYT
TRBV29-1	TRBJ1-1	SVGDPLQGRPEAF
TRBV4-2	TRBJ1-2	ASSQDRGYGYT
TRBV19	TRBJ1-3	ASSRAGRAGNTIY
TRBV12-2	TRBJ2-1	ASRLARGGGAWEQF
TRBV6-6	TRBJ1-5	ASSYEGGSNQPQH
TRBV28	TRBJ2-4	ASSSGTSGNIQY
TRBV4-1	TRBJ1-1	ASSPIGTGGNTEAF
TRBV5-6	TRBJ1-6	ASKRQGANSPLH